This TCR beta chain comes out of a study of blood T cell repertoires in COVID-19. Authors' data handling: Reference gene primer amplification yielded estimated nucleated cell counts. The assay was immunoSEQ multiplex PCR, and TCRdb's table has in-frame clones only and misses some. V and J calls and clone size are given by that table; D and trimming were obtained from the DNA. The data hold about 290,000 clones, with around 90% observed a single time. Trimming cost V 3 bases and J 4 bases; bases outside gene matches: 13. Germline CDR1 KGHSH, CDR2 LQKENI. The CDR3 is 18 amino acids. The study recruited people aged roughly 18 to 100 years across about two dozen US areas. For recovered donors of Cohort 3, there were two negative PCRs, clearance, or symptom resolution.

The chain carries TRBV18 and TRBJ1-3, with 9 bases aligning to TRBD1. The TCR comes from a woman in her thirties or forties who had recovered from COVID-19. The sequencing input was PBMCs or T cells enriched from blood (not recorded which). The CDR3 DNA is TGTGCCAGCTCACCTCGTCTGACCGGGACAGGGATCGGAAACACCATATATTTT. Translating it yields CASSPRLTGTGIGNTIYF.